The 30 T cell receptor beta chains in this list originate from one sample, sequenced in a study of regulatory T cells in long-lasting Graves disease. Building the TCR beta libraries relied on iRepertoire HTBI primers, and CDR3 regions underwent Arm-PCR. TCRdb reanalysed the multiplex PCR reads using MiXCR and keeps one entry per CDR3 protein. The sample yields around 330,000 distinct CDR3 sequences, more than 15% seen once. Time point meaning: newly diagnosed GD, antithyroid drugs for less than 3 months. There was RNA extracted from PBMCs, and the TCR library was made from it. Sequencing was performed on peripheral blood mononuclear cells (PBMCs), taken at new diagnosis, from a patient treated with antithyroid drugs. These receptor sequences come from a female donor with Graves disease.

This clonotype occurred many times. The chain employs TRBV5-1 and TRBJ2-1; D is possibly TRBD2 (5 bases). The V gene's germline CDR1 is SGHRS and CDR2 YFSETQ. The CDR3 totals 16 residues. Trimming removed 0 bases from V and 1 base from J, with 11 bases in between. CDR3 protein: CASSLGLARSYNEQFF. The CDR3 DNA reads TGCGCCAGCAGCTTGGGGCTAGCCAGGTCCTACAATGAGCAGTTCTTC. Supplemented by reference TRBV5-1 and TRBJ2-1, the full variable domain reads KAGVTQTPRYLIKTRGQQVTLSCSPISGHRSVSWYQQTPGQGLQFLFEYFSETQRNKGNFPGRFSGRQFSNSRSEMNVSTLELGDSALYLCASSLGLARSYNEQFFGPGTRLTVL.

This clonotype came up once. The chain is built from TRBV12-3 or TRBV12-4 and TRBJ2-5; D tentatively fits TRBD1 or TRBD2 (5 bases each). The better agreement between TRBJ2-1 and the DNA end casts doubt on the J call. The CDR3 totals 16 residues. The CDR3 DNA reads as TGTGCCAGCAGTTTAGCAGGGACGGGTTCCGAGGGTGAGCAGTTCTTC. Its translation: CASSLAGTGSEGEQFF.

This clonotype was counted at least ten times. The chain couples TRBV19 to TRBJ2-4; tentative D call: TRBD1 (6 bases). Trimming stripped 2 bases from V and 6 bases from J, with 11 bases between. This CDR3 contains 14 residues. The germline gives CDR1 LNHDA, CDR2 SQIVND (reference sequence). The CDR3 region has the DNA TGTGCCAGTAGTATACAGGTCAGGGGAAACATTCAGTACTTC. Translation gives CASSIQVRGNIQYF. The entire variable domain, with the rest obtained from reference TRBV19 and TRBJ2-4, is as follows: DGGITQSPKYLFRKEGQNVTLSCEQNLNHDAMYWYRQDPGQGLRLIYYSQIVNDFQKGDIAEGYSVSREKKESFPLTVTSAQKNPTAFYLCASSIQVRGNIQYFGAGTRLSVL.

This clonotype was recorded many times. The rearrangement links TRBV6-1 to TRBJ2-1; 8 bases agree with TRBD2. The length of the CDR3 is 13 residues. Losses at the gene ends were 8 bases for V and 1 base for J; bases not matched to a gene: 1. Looked up from germline, CDR1 is MNHNS and CDR2 is SASEGT. CDR3 nucleotide sequence: TGTGCCAGCGAGCGGGAGTCCTACAATGAGCAGTTCTTC. Translating gives CASERESYNEQFF.

This clonotype was picked up a small number of times. The chain uses TRBV5-1 and TRBJ1-2; D gene ambiguous. This CDR3 is 15 amino acids long. CDR1 SGHRS and CDR2 YFSETQ come from the germline V gene. The V gene lost 4 bases and the J gene lost 0 bases, with 13 bases spanning the gap. The CDR3 here is CASSPARTANYGYTF. DNA for the CDR3: TGCGCCAGCAGCCCGGCCCGAACCGCTAACTATGGCTACACCTTC.

This clonotype was detected ten times or more. The chain couples TRBV28 to TRBJ1-2; 7 bases agree with TRBD1. Germline V gene data show CDR1 as MDHEN and CDR2 as SYDVKM. The CDR3 extends over 15 amino acids. V was pared by 7 bases and J by 2 bases, with 10 bases of the junction left unmatched. The CDR3 spells CASTSPGQINYGYTF. DNA of the CDR3: TGTGCCAGCACCTCACCGGGACAGATAAACTATGGCTACACCTTC.

The table lists this clonotype with a few counts. Germline is not matched at one junction end, which may reflect a read error. In DNA, the CDR3 is TGTGCCTGCAGCTTAGCCGGGGTGGATTCTGAAGCTTTCTTT. Protein: CACSLAGVDSEAFF. V usage is TRBV11-2 and J usage is TRBJ1-1; unclear D gene. Germline V lookup: CDR1 SGHAT, CDR2 FQNNGV. This CDR3 has 14 amino acids.

This clonotype was counted at least ten times. The DNA for the CDR3 is TGTGCCAGCAGTACAGGGGGGGGGGAAGGCTACACCTTC. Its translation: CASSTGGGEGYTF. The chain employs TRBV7-2 and TRBJ1-2, with 8 bases fitting TRBD1. The V gene end was trimmed by 6 bases and the J gene end by 8 bases; junction bases not matched to a gene: 8. Germline values: CDR1 SGHTA, CDR2 FQGNSA. The CDR3 loop spans 13 amino acids.

At least ten counts were recorded for this clonotype. The V call is TRBV7-9, the J call TRBJ2-2; unclear D gene. The CDR3 contains 13 residues. In germline, CDR1 is SEHNR, CDR2 FQNEAQ (reference sequence). Trimming took 3 bases from V and 9 from J, leaving 11 bases between them. CDR3 amino acids: CASSFTTPRELFF. The DNA of the CDR3 is TGTGCCAGCAGCTTTACCACCCCCCGGGAGCTGTTTTTT.

This clonotype was seen many times. The V gene is TRBV15, the J gene TRBJ2-7, with 10 bases lining up with TRBD2. J lost 6 bases, V lost 0 bases, and 5 bases had no gene match. The CDR3 is 15 residues long. Germline V gene lookup returns CDR1 LNHNV and CDR2 YYDKDF (reference sequence). The CDR3 loop reads CATSRELAGWGEQYF. DNA of the CDR3: TGTGCCACCAGCAGAGAACTAGCGGGATGGGGCGAGCAGTACTTC.

This clonotype was counted many times. This chain joins TRBV10-2 and TRBJ2-3; D unclear. Looked up from germline, CDR1 is WSHSY and CDR2 is SAAADI. The CDR3 sequence is 11 residues long. Trimming left V 8 bases short and J 6 bases short, with 9 bases between. In DNA form, the CDR3 reads TGCGCCAGCGGGCCTTACGATACGCAGTATTTT. Its translation is CASGPYDTQYF.

The chain has TRBV2 and TRBJ2-5; D gene unclear. Trimming took off 3 bases at V and 4 bases at J, with 9 bases between the two ends. Per germline, CDR1 SNHLY and CDR2 FYNNEI. The CDR3 consists of 13 residues. The CDR3 DNA follows: TGTGCCAGCAGTGAGGTGACGGTAGAGACCCAGTACTTC. Encoded protein: CASSEVTVETQYF.

This clonotype has a count of ten or more. The junction departs from germline at one end; a sequencing error may be responsible. The V call is TRBV5-1, the J call TRBJ2-7; no reliable D call. This CDR3 has 14 amino acids. Germline-derived CDR1 and CDR2 are SGHRS and YFSETQ. CDR3 residues: CASSLDHTRSEQYF. DNA of the CDR3: TGTGCCAGCAGCTTGGACCACACACGGAGCGAGCAGTACTTC.

This clonotype was seen many times. This sequence joins TRBV28 and TRBJ2-7; D possibly matches TRBD1 or TRBD2 (5 bases each). Trimming stripped 1 base from V and 9 bases from J, with 19 bases between. This CDR3 is built from 15 residues. Germline V gene sequence: CDR1 MDHEN, CDR2 SYDVKM. The CDR3 DNA sequence: TGTGCCAGCAGTTTATTCCGGGACCCGATCCCCGGGCAGTACTTC. Protein: CASSLFRDPIPGQYF.

As for this clonotype: This may be a read error, as it is one base from a much larger clone. V usage is TRBV12-3 or TRBV12-4 and J usage is TRBJ2-7; possibly TRBD2 for D (5 bases). There are 16 residues in the CDR3. V dropped 3 bases and J dropped 1 base, with 16 bases sitting between them. This CDR3 reads CASSFYFRGDSYEQYF. The CDR3 DNA reads as TGTGCCAGCAGTTTTTACTTTCGGGGAGATTCCTACGAGCAGTACTTC.

Many counts were recorded for this clonotype. V is TRBV18 and J is TRBJ2-7; 10 bases match TRBD1. In germline, CDR1 is KGHSH, CDR2 LQKENI. Trimming took 0 bases from V and 1 from J; bases not matched to a gene: 0. The CDR3 extends over 15 amino acids. The CDR3 DNA is TGTGCCAGCTCACCACCGGGACAGGGGTCCTACGAGCAGTACTTC. Its protein product is CASSPPGQGSYEQYF. Full variable domain (missing parts from reference TRBV18 and TRBJ2-7): NAGVMQNPRHLVRRRGQEARLRCSPMKGHSHVYWYRQLPEEGLKFMVYLQKENIIDESGMPKERFSAEFPKEGPSILRIQQVVRGDSAAYFCASSPPGQGSYEQYFGPGTRLTVT.

This clonotype has ten or more counts. The chain has TRBV20-1 and TRBJ2-1, with D tentatively TRBD1 or TRBD2 (5 bases each). Looked up from germline, CDR1 is DFQATT and CDR2 is SNEGSKA (reference sequence). V was trimmed by 4 bases and J by 4 bases, leaving 11 bases between them. This CDR3 region has 13 residues. Here the CDR3 reads CSATRDVYNEQFF. Here the CDR3 DNA reads TGCAGTGCTACCCGGGACGTATACAATGAGCAGTTCTTC.

This clonotype was counted ten times or more. This chain joins TRBV20-1 and TRBJ2-7; D possibly corresponds to TRBD2 (7 bases). Between the trimmed V and J ends, which lost 5 bases and 0 bases, there was a span of 17 bases. CDR3 length: 15 amino acids. Germline CDR1 and CDR2: DFQATT and SNEGSKA (reference sequence). CDR3 in DNA: TGCAGTGCTCAAGGGGGTAGCGGGCTCTCCTACGAGCAGTACTTC. Protein sequence: CSAQGGSGLSYEQYF.

V is TRBV5-1 and J is TRBJ2-7; TRBD2 matches at 14 bases. V lost 4 bases, J lost 3 bases, and 9 bases stayed unmatched. Germline lookup yields CDR1 SGHRS and CDR2 YFSETQ. The CDR3 covers 17 residues. This CDR3 reads CASSEGLAGANNYEQYF. The CDR3 coding sequence is TGCGCCAGCAGCGAGGGACTAGCGGGAGCCAACAACTACGAGCAGTACTTC. Full variable domain (outside the CDR3, taken from reference TRBV5-1 and TRBJ2-7): KAGVTQTPRYLIKTRGQQVTLSCSPISGHRSVSWYQQTPGQGLQFLFEYFSETQRNKGNFPGRFSGRQFSNSRSEMNVSTLELGDSALYLCASSEGLAGANNYEQYFGPGTRLTVT.

This clonotype was found many times. The genes are TRBV7-9 and TRBJ2-5; a possible D gene is TRBD2 (5 bases). The CDR3 consists of 13 residues. Trimming took 5 bases from V and 4 from J, leaving 11 bases between them. Germline values: CDR1 SEHNR, CDR2 FQNEAQ (reference sequence). The CDR3 loop reads CASSLGVLETQYF. The CDR3 region has the DNA TGTGCCAGCAGCCTCGGGGTGCTAGAGACCCAGTACTTC.

This clonotype showed up many times. The V call is TRBV5-1, the J call TRBJ2-3; tentative D call: TRBD2 (5 bases). The ends were cut back, 0 bases at V and 3 bases at J, with 20 bases in the middle. CDR3 length: 18 amino acids. CDR1 and CDR2 (germline): SGHRS, YFSETQ. CDR3 amino acids: CASSLAWTGGRSTDTQYF. The CDR3 DNA follows: TGCGCCAGCAGCTTGGCCTGGACCGGTGGGAGATCAACAGATACGCAGTATTTT.

In the case of this clonotype: A far larger clone is a single base away, which makes a read error likely. The V gene is TRBV11-2, the J gene TRBJ1-4; D uncertain. The CDR3 is 14 amino acids. V was clipped by 1 base and J by 8 bases, with 11 bases between them. Germline V gives CDR1 SGHAT, CDR2 FQNNGV. The chain's CDR3 is CASSLVGQNEKLFF. CDR3 bases: TGTGCCAGCAGCTTAGTGGGCCAAAACGAAAAACTGTTTTTT.

The chain employs TRBV28 and TRBJ2-3, with 7 bases identical to TRBD2. The CDR3 runs 17 residues. V lost 2 bases, J lost 2 bases, and 10 bases stayed unmatched. In germline, CDR1 is MDHEN, CDR2 SYDVKM. CDR3 DNA sequence: TGTGCCAGCAGTTTAGTTGGTGGACTAGGTCCCACAGATACGCAGTATTTT. It encodes CASSLVGGLGPTDTQYF.

V and J are TRBV11-2 and TRBJ2-5; a weak D match, TRBD2 (6 bases). In germline, CDR1 is SGHAT, CDR2 FQNNGV. V was pared by 6 bases and J by 11 bases, with 19 bases between. The CDR3 extends over 13 amino acids. CDR3 amino acids: CASRLGVGEAQYF. The CDR3 coding sequence is TGTGCCAGCAGACTAGGAGTCGGGGAGGCGCAGTACTTC.

The genes are TRBV28 and TRBJ2-7, with TRBD1 as a possible D gene (5 bases). The CDR3 runs to 12 residues. Trimming shortened V by 3 bases and J by 6 bases, and 9 bases separated the two germline ends. The germline CDR1 and CDR2 sequences are MDHEN and SYDVKM. This CDR3 reads CASSFAGFEQYF. The CDR3 DNA sequence: TGTGCCAGCAGTTTCGCAGGGTTCGAGCAGTACTTC.

The gene calls are TRBV11-2 and TRBJ2-1; the match to TRBD1 covers 11 bases. The end of the DNA aligns better with TRBJ2-5, so the J call may be wrong. Germline CDR1 reads SGHAT; CDR2 reads FQNNGV. CDR3 length: 14 residues. For the CDR3, the DNA is TGTGCCAGCAGCACTGGGACAGGGGGAGAGACCCAGTACTTC. Translated: CASSTGTGGETQYF.

This clonotype was picked up many times. The chain combines TRBV11-3 with TRBJ1-1; 11 bases fit TRBD1. This CDR3 spans 20 amino acids. The germline V gene has CDR1 SGHNT and CDR2 YENEEA. V lost 1 base and J lost 3; bases outside the gene matches: 16. The CDR3 region is CASSLAAVAGQGVTDTEAFF. In nucleotides, the CDR3 is TGTGCCAGCAGCTTAGCCGCGGTCGCGGGACAGGGGGTGACGGACACTGAAGCTTTCTTT. The full variable domain, in which reference TRBV11-3 and TRBJ1-1 provide the parts outside the CDR3, is EAGVVQSPRYKIIEKKQPVAFWCNPISGHNTLYWYLQNLGQGPELLIRYENEEAVDDSQLPKDRFSAERLKGVDSTLKIQPAELGDSAVYLCASSLAAVAGQGVTDTEAFFGQGTRLTVV.

Only a few counts were recorded for this clonotype. The chain couples TRBV5-6 to TRBJ2-7; D may be TRBD2 (5 bases). Between the trimmed V and J ends, which lost 1 base and 5 bases, there was a span of 7 bases. Looked up from germline, CDR1 is SGHDT and CDR2 is YYEEEE. CDR3 size: 12 residues. Here the CDR3 DNA reads TGTGCCAGCAGCTTGTCAGCGGACGAGCAGTACTTC. Translating gives CASSLSADEQYF.

This clonotype was seen at least ten times. This chain joins TRBV12-3 or TRBV12-4 and TRBJ2-2; D gene unclear. Between the trimmed V and J ends, which lost 6 bases and 1 base, there was a span of 9 bases. The CDR3 covers 14 residues. Here the CDR3 DNA reads TGTGCCAGCAGCTCTATCGGGAACACCGGGGAGCTGTTTTTT. It specifies CASSSIGNTGELFF.

About this clonotype itself: The germline gene is not matched at one end of the junction; a read error may be the cause. V usage is TRBV3-1 and J usage is TRBJ1-1; D perhaps matches TRBD1 (6 bases). CDR3 length equals 13 residues. The germline V gene has CDR1 LGHDT and CDR2 YNNKEL (reference sequence). CDR3 residues: CASSQGGHTEAFF. Here the CDR3 DNA reads TGTGCCAGCAGCCAAGGGGGACATACTGAAGCTTTCTTC.